The TCR beta chain under discussion was sequenced for a study of T-cell reconstitution after alpha-beta-depleted transplantation in children. Study-wide results and limits: T-cell counts and diversity at one year following transplant were attributed mainly to newly produced T cells. The high TCRbeta diversity at day 60 in some patients came from surviving recipient T cells and thymic progenitors. Expanded graft clones, several hundred of them, were reportedly the source of alpha-beta T cells about two months after transplant.

Germline values: CDR1 ENHRY, CDR2 SYGVKD. After removal of 6 bases from V and 7 bases from J, the junction contained 9 bases not matched to a gene. The CDR3 is 15 residues long. Unique molecular identifiers tagged the TCRbeta library. One entry per CDR3 protein results from TCRdb running MiXCR on the PCR reads. The sample contains roughly 50,000 distinct CDR3 sequences, 44% of which appear only once. Details on this clonotype: No antigen is known for it.

The input for sequencing was PBMCs, mostly from graft donor cells, taken 360 days after TCRalphabeta/CD19-depleted stem cell transplant. V and J are TRBV10-3 and TRBJ2-2; 9 bases match TRBD2. This clonotype was sampled from a male patient younger than 18 who had a stem cell transplant for acute lymphoblastic leukemia, so the T cells may come from the graft donor. The CDR3 coding sequence is TGTGCCATCAGCCTAGCGGGAAGGGCTAGCGGGGAGCTGTTTTTT. This encodes CAISLAGRASGELFF.